This TCR beta chain was retrieved from a study of tumor-infiltrating lymphocytes in localized non-small cell lung cancer. Study in general: Some samples were collected after neoadjuvant chemotherapy; smokers, never-smokers and several histologies were included. Resected tumor was paired with non-adjacent uninvolved lung from the same patient.

Clones were sequenced by immunoSEQ multiplex PCR, and TCRdb holds only the in-frame ones, with some missing. The table records 5,000 to 6,000 clones, approximately 70% of them present only once. By share, this clone ranks as large. The sequence derives from a human donor with non-small cell lung cancer. The sample comprised uninvolved lung tissue not adjacent to the tumor.

The CDR3 DNA reads TGTGCCAGCAGCCGGGACAGGGCGTACGAGCAGTACTTC. Translated, it gives CASSRDRAYEQYF. The chain recombines TRBV14 with TRBJ2-7; 9 nucleotides align to TRBD1. V trimming: 4 bases; J trimming: 4 bases; junction bases outside the gene matches: 2. This CDR3 has 13 residues. The germline V gene has CDR1 SGHDN and CDR2 FVKESK.